The entry that follows covers one T cell receptor (beta chain) sequence. Only CD45RO-negative cells positively selected for CCR7 counted as naive CD8 cells, so terminally differentiated effector memory CD45RA+ cells were excluded. The donors were adults (healthy and HIV-negative) with no recent acute infections or vaccinations. The sample comes from a study of shared clonotypes between healthy human individuals. About the research overall: Per donor, three plates held CD4 naive cells, three held CD4 memory, two held CD8 naive and one held CD8 memory.

Assay used: immunoSEQ multiplex PCR; TCRdb lists only in-frame clones, some missing. The repertoire includes around 2.1 million clones, 85% to 95% of them detected once, and over 1.5% sits in the top ten. There are 15 residues in the CDR3. Germline V gene data show CDR1 as SGDLS and CDR2 as YYNGEE. The V end lost 3 bases, the J end lost 2 bases, and 13 bases lay between the germline ends. The origin of this receptor is a man aged 18-30 years in good health. Some clones in this sample may be carry-over from other donors' samples. Sequenced material: naive CD8+ T cells from PBMCs. The rearrangement joins TRBV9 to TRBJ2-3; D is tentatively TRBD1 or TRBD2 (5 bases each). The CDR3 nucleotides read TGTGCCAGCAGCGAAAGAGGGACGTACACAGATACGCAGTATTTT. Amino acid sequence: CASSERGTYTDTQYF.